These 26 T cell receptor beta chains share one sample of origin, sequenced in a study of T cell responses to AZD1222 COVID-19 vaccine. Assay used: immunoSEQ multiplex PCR; TCRdb lists only in-frame clones, some missing. The sample includes 100,000 to 150,000 clones, roughly 90% of them seen just once. Sequences were derived from peripheral blood, sampled on day 0 of AZD1222 vaccination. These TCRs come from an adult in good health.

This clone appeared a single time. This chain connects TRBV5-6 to TRBJ1-6; unclear D gene. The CDR3 runs to 14 residues. Looked up from germline, CDR1 is SGHDT and CDR2 is YYEEEE. Trimming removed 2 bases at V and 7 bases at J, with 10 bases between. The CDR3 loop reads CASSFREKNSPLHF. In DNA form, the CDR3 reads TGTGCCAGCAGCTTTCGGGAGAAAAATTCACCCCTCCACTTT.

The chain links TRBV27 to TRBJ1-2; 7 nucleotides agree with TRBD1. The V segment lost 5 bases and the J segment 0 bases; nucleotides outside the gene matches: 9. The CDR3 loop spans 16 amino acids. Germline V lookup: CDR1 MNHEY, CDR2 SMNVEV (reference sequence). The CDR3 DNA follows: TGTGCCAGCAGTCTACAGGGACAGCATTCTAACTATGGCTACACCTTC. It codes for CASSLQGQHSNYGYTF.

The V call is TRBV4-1, the J call TRBJ1-3; a weak D match, TRBD1 (6 bases). The CDR3 has 18 amino acids. Trimming pared 4 bases from V and 0 bases from J, leaving 19 bases between. Germline CDR1 reads MGHRA; CDR2 reads YSYEKL. This CDR3 reads CASSPDSGGPHSGNTIYF. The CDR3 DNA sequence: TGCGCCAGCAGCCCCGATTCGGGGGGGCCTCACTCTGGAAACACCATATATTTT.

The rearrangement uses TRBV27 and TRBJ1-5; D unclear. This CDR3 region has 14 residues. CDR1 is MNHEY, CDR2 SMNVEV, per germline (reference sequence). Trimming left V 0 bases short and J 4 bases short, with 7 bases between. In DNA form, the CDR3 reads TGTGCCAGCAGTTTATCAGGGTGGAATCAGCCCCAGCATTTT. This gives the protein CASSLSGWNQPQHF.

V and J are TRBV4-3 and TRBJ2-1; D is possibly TRBD2 (6 bases). The CDR3 spans 13 residues. Germline-derived CDR1 and CDR2 are LGHNA and YSLEER. The V end lost 0 bases, the J end lost 7 bases, and 7 bases lay between the germline ends. The CDR3 sequence is CASSQEAGNEQFF. In DNA, the CDR3 is TGCGCCAGCAGCCAAGAGGCGGGGAATGAGCAGTTCTTC.

This clone occurred once. This CDR3 is CSASPREASPLHF. CDR3 nucleotide sequence: TGCAGTGCTAGTCCCAGGGAGGCTTCACCCCTCCACTTT. The V call is TRBV20-1, the J call TRBJ1-6; possibly TRBD1 for D (5 bases). V dropped 3 bases and J dropped 9 bases, with 12 bases sitting between them. The length of the CDR3 is 13 residues. Per germline, CDR1 DFQATT and CDR2 SNEGSKA (reference sequence).

The chain recombines TRBV29-1 with TRBJ2-5, with D tentatively TRBD2 (6 bases). Trimming removed 5 bases at V and 1 base at J, with 11 bases between. The CDR3 is made up of 13 amino acids. Germline CDR1 and CDR2: SQVTM and ANQGSEA. The CDR3 coding sequence is TGCAGCGTTAACGGCGGGACCCAAGAGACCCAGTACTTC. As protein: CSVNGGTQETQYF. Looking up the rest from reference TRBV29-1 and TRBJ2-5 gives the full variable domain: SAVISQKPSRDICQRGTSLTIQCQVDSQVTMMFWYRQQPGQSLTLIATANQGSEATYESGFVIDKFPISRPNLTFSTLTVSNMSPEDSSIYLCSVNGGTQETQYFGPGTRLLVL.

The rearrangement uses TRBV7-2 and TRBJ2-3; 15 nucleotides align to TRBD2. This CDR3 is 16 amino acids long. V dropped 4 bases and J dropped 4; count of bases not matched to a gene: 3. The germline V gene has CDR1 SGHTA and CDR2 FQGNSA. In nucleotides, the CDR3 is TGTGCCAGCAGCTCGGGACTAGCGGGGGGCGCAGATACGCAGTATTTT. Translation: CASSSGLAGGADTQYF.

This chain uses TRBV5-4 with TRBJ2-5, with 12 bases fitting TRBD2. The V gene end was trimmed by 2 bases and the J gene end by 5 bases; junction bases not matched to a gene: 7. The CDR3 is 16 amino acids. The V gene's germline CDR1 is SGHNT and CDR2 YYREEE (reference sequence). The CDR3 reads CASSFPSGRARETQYF. The DNA for the CDR3 is TGTGCCAGCAGCTTTCCTAGCGGGAGGGCCCGGGAGACCCAGTACTTC.

This rearrangement joins TRBV6-5 to TRBJ2-5, with D unresolved. Germline V gives CDR1 MNHEY, CDR2 SVGAGI. This CDR3 contains 11 residues. Trimming removed 6 bases from V and 4 bases from J, with 6 bases in between. The CDR3 reads CASRHRETQYF. CDR3 DNA sequence: TGTGCCAGCAGGCACAGAGAGACCCAGTACTTC.

The chain combines TRBV7-2 with TRBJ2-5; D gene uncertain. CDR3 length: 13 amino acids. V was trimmed by 6 bases and J by 5 bases, leaving 13 bases between them. The V gene's germline CDR1 is SGHTA and CDR2 FQGNSA. DNA for the CDR3: TGTGCCAGCAGAGCCGGGCCGAGGGAGACCCAGTACTTC. As protein: CASRAGPRETQYF.

This chain links TRBV5-1 with TRBJ2-5, with 8 bases lining up with TRBD2. Trimming cost V 3 bases and J 5 bases; bases outside gene matches: 15. Germline values: CDR1 SGHRS, CDR2 YFSETQ. The CDR3 consists of 17 residues. The CDR3 DNA follows: TGCGCCAGCAGCTCCGGCTTTACGGGGGGGCTGTTGGAGACCCAGTACTTC. It translates to CASSSGFTGGLLETQYF. The full variable domain, with the rest looked up from reference TRBV5-1 and TRBJ2-5, is KAGVTQTPRYLIKTRGQQVTLSCSPISGHRSVSWYQQTPGQGLQFLFEYFSETQRNKGNFPGRFSGRQFSNSRSEMNVSTLELGDSALYLCASSSGFTGGLLETQYFGPGTRLLVL.

The rearrangement uses TRBV11-2 and TRBJ2-3; 9 bases match TRBD2. CDR3 length equals 18 residues. Germline V lookup: CDR1 SGHAT, CDR2 FQNNGV. V lost 2 bases and J lost 1; bases outside the gene matches: 10. CDR3 bases: TGTGCCAGCAGCTTACTTCGGTCCCGCGGGGGGGGCACAGATACGCAGTATTTT. It encodes CASSLLRSRGGGTDTQYF.

J is TRBJ1-5 and V is TRBV4-2; D might be TRBD1 (6 bases). Trimming stripped 1 base from V and 8 bases from J, with 12 bases between. Looked up from germline, CDR1 is LGHNA and CDR2 is YNFKEQ. The CDR3 length is 14 residues. Here the CDR3 DNA reads TGTGCCAGCAGCCAAGCGACAGGTTTGGAGCCCCAGCATTTT. Encoded protein: CASSQATGLEPQHF.

Of note for this clone: Other DNA sequences in this sample translate to the same CDR3. The rearrangement joins TRBV6-1 to TRBJ2-7; no clear D gene. Germline CDR1 is MNHNS and CDR2 is SASEGT. V lost 2 bases and J lost 4, with 3 bases in between. CDR3 length: 11 amino acids. DNA of the CDR3: TGTGCCAGCAGTGAATTTTACGAGCAGTACTTC. Translating gives CASSEFYEQYF.

The chain's CDR3 is CASSKNSAWGAFF. Here the CDR3 DNA reads TGCGCCAGCAGCAAAAATTCGGCCTGGGGAGCTTTCTTT. This chain links TRBV5-1 with TRBJ1-1; unclear D gene. The CDR3 totals 13 residues. Deletions cut 4 bases from V and 10 bases from J, with 17 bases between. Germline V gene sequence: CDR1 SGHRS, CDR2 YFSETQ.

The gene calls are TRBV12-5 and TRBJ2-5, with D maybe TRBD2 (5 bases). CDR1 LGHNT and CDR2 FRNRAP come from the germline V gene. Trimming took 3 bases from V and 4 from J, leaving 9 bases between them. The length of the CDR3 is 13 residues. The CDR3 DNA reads as TGTGCTAGTGGTTTTGGTGAGGGAGAGACCCAGTACTTC. The encoded protein is CASGFGEGETQYF.

This chain connects TRBV28 to TRBJ2-2, with D perhaps TRBD1 (6 bases). CDR1 is MDHEN, CDR2 SYDVKM, per germline. V shed 3 bases and J shed 13 bases, with 15 bases lying between them. CDR3 length: 13 residues. The CDR3 region is CASSFPNREVLFF. The CDR3 coding sequence is TGTGCCAGCAGTTTCCCTAACAGGGAAGTGCTGTTTTTT.

The chain recombines TRBV5-1 with TRBJ2-3; TRBD1 matches 7 bases. V shed 4 bases and J 2 bases; nucleotides not matched to a gene: 7. Germline loops: CDR1 SGHRS, CDR2 YFSETQ. The CDR3 sequence is 15 residues long. The CDR3 DNA follows: TGCGCCAGCAGCCCGGGACAGCAAGCCACAGATACGCAGTATTTT. Translating gives CASSPGQQATDTQYF.

The rearrangement joins TRBV28 to TRBJ2-3; TRBD2 matches 7 bases. With V trimmed by 10 bases and J by 6 bases, 16 bases remained unmatched. The V gene's germline CDR1 is MDHEN and CDR2 SYDVKM. The CDR3 has 15 residues. This CDR3 reads CATKATGRSLDTQYF. Written as DNA, the CDR3 is TGTGCCACCAAAGCGACCGGGAGGAGCCTTGATACGCAGTATTTT.

The V and J genes are TRBV7-9 and TRBJ2-7; D gene ambiguous. Germline V CDR1 and CDR2: SEHNR, FQNEAQ (reference sequence). This CDR3 region has 12 residues. V lost 5 bases and J 5 bases, leaving 10 bases between the germline ends. The CDR3 here is CASSPIFNEQYF. CDR3 sequence (DNA): TGTGCCAGCAGCCCTATATTTAACGAGCAGTACTTC.

The table lists this clone with a count of one. The rearrangement links TRBV15 to TRBJ2-3, with D unresolved. Between the trimmed V and J ends, which lost 0 bases and 0 bases, there was a span of 4 bases. The CDR3 extends over 14 amino acids. Germline loops: CDR1 LNHNV, CDR2 YYDKDF (reference sequence). The CDR3 loop reads CATSRDPSTDTQYF. In nucleotides, the CDR3 is TGTGCCACCAGCAGAGACCCTAGCACAGATACGCAGTATTTT. Full variable domain (remainder filled in from reference TRBV15 and TRBJ2-3): DAMVIQNPRYQVTQFGKPVTLSCSQTLNHNVMYWYQQKSSQAPKLLFHYYDKDFNNEADTPDNFQSRRPNTSFCFLDIRSPGLGDTAMYLCATSRDPSTDTQYFGPGTRLTVL.

The chain carries TRBV29-1 and TRBJ1-1, with 8 positions matching TRBD1. Germline V gives CDR1 SQVTM, CDR2 ANQGSEA. The V gene end was trimmed by 6 bases and the J gene end by 3 bases; junction bases not matched to a gene: 9. This CDR3 is built from 14 residues. The CDR3 reads CSVVWTGRDTEAFF. DNA for the CDR3: TGCAGCGTAGTCTGGACAGGGCGGGACACTGAAGCTTTCTTT. Full variable domain (rest looked up from reference TRBV29-1 and TRBJ1-1): SAVISQKPSRDICQRGTSLTIQCQVDSQVTMMFWYRQQPGQSLTLIATANQGSEATYESGFVIDKFPISRPNLTFSTLTVSNMSPEDSSIYLCSVVWTGRDTEAFFGQGTRLTVV.

V gene TRBV7-2 combines with J gene TRBJ1-2; maybe TRBD1 (6 bases). V shed 5 bases and J shed 4 bases, with 11 bases lying between them. Germline V lookup: CDR1 SGHTA, CDR2 FQGNSA. This CDR3 is built from 13 residues. The CDR3 reads CASSPGQLYGYTF. In DNA form, the CDR3 reads TGTGCCAGCAGCCCTGGACAGCTCTATGGCTACACCTTC.

In this sample, this clone turned up a few times. The genes are TRBV6-5 and TRBJ1-1; D is uncertain. V lost 4 bases and J 3 bases, leaving 18 bases between the germline ends. The CDR3 has 16 amino acids. Germline loops: CDR1 MNHEY, CDR2 SVGAGI. In DNA form, the CDR3 reads TGTGCCAGCAGTTCCTTAAGTTTGGCAGCGGACACTGAAGCTTTCTTT. It specifies CASSSLSLAADTEAFF.

The rearrangement joins TRBV4-1 to TRBJ2-7; either TRBD1 or TRBD2 may supply D (5 bases each). With 3 bases removed from V and 3 bases from J, the gap between germline ends came to 18 bases. Looked up from germline, CDR1 is MGHRA and CDR2 is YSYEKL. This CDR3 has 16 amino acids. The CDR3 loop reads CASSHRQGGSLYEQYF. The CDR3 DNA reads as TGCGCCAGCAGCCATCGCCAGGGTGGGAGCCTCTACGAGCAGTACTTC.